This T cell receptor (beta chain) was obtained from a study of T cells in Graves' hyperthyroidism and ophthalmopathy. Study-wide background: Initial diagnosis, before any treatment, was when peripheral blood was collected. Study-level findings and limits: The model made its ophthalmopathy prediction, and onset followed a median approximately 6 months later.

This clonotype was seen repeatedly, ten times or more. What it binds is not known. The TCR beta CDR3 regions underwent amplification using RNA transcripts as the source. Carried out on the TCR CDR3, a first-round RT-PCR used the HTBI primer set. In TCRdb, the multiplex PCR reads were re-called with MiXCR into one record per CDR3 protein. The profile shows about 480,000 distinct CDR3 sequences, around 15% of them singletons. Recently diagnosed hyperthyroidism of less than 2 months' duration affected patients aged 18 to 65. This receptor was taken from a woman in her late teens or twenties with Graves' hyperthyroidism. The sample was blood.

CDR3 coding DNA: TGTGCCAGCAGCTTATTCCGGGATGGGTCCACAGATACGCAGTATTTT. Translated, it gives CASSLFRDGSTDTQYF. This chain links TRBV7-8 with TRBJ2-3; D is perhaps TRBD2 (5 bases). V was shortened by 2 bases and J by 2 bases, with 14 bases between the two germline ends. The CDR3 covers 16 residues. The germline V gene has CDR1 SGHVS and CDR2 FQNEAQ.